This T cell receptor (beta chain) was documented in a study of T cells in Graves' hyperthyroidism and ophthalmopathy (dated by TCRdb to 2018 to 2020). Concerning the study at large: Peripheral blood samples were taken at the time of initial diagnosis, prior to any treatment. The study also compared thyroid tissue and blood T-cell repertoires from five or six Graves' hyperthyroidism patients. Prospective prediction of ophthalmopathy was tested in an independent validation cohort of some 19 hyperthyroidism patients and approximately 17 patients who later progressed to ophthalmopathy. A discovery cohort of about 96 patients, fewer than 50 with Graves' ophthalmopathy and about 58 with stable Graves' hyperthyroidism, was used to find distinguishing TCR V-J signatures. The paper reports TCR Vbeta CDR3 sequencing of 130 to 150 peripheral blood samples: some 41 ophthalmopathy, around 80 hyperthyroidism and approximately 17 progressor patients. Once sampling was done, hyperthyroidism patients were given methimazole at a starting dose of 30 mg daily, whereas ophthalmopathy patients were given high-dose intravenous methylprednisolone. The roughly 100 discovery patients were divided at random into training and test sets in a 7:3 ratio.

The full study reports these points: In validation, the model predicted progression to ophthalmopathy a median of roughly six months before onset, with about 70% sensitivity and nearly 75% specificity. Most expanded thyroid clonotypes (frequency above 0.001) were also found in blood, which suggests that blood repertoires may mirror thyroid immune responses. A 13 V-J signature model separated ophthalmopathy from stable hyperthyroidism, with 87.88% sensitivity and 81% to 82% specificity in cross-validation and 80%/75% in testing. Sample size was not statistically predetermined, and blinding of investigators to group allocation was not performed.

Stable Graves' hyperthyroidism was defined as no progression to ophthalmopathy during 18 months of follow-up. Hyperthyroidism patients were aged 18 to 65 years and newly diagnosed, with disease duration of less than 2 months. Any patient with an uncontrolled infection, another autoimmune disease, pregnancy or lactation was excluded. Diagnoses were established on the basis of clinical symptoms, serum thyroxine and TRAb, thyroid ultrasound, and orbital computed tomography. Ficoll-Paque density gradient centrifugation was used to isolate PBMCs from around 10 ml of fresh peripheral blood. Trizol reagent was used to extract total RNA, and RNA quality was then checked on an Agilent 2100 Bioanalyzer. The TCR beta CDR3 regions were amplified from the RNA transcripts. For the first round of RT-PCR on the TCR CDR3, the HTBI primer set was used together with the Qiagen OneStep RT-PCR kit. Libraries were constructed in a second round of multiplex PCR, after which size selection and purification were carried out. Paired-end sequencing of the libraries was performed with 100 bp reads on an Illumina HiSeq2000. On the authors' methods: Raw data were processed with SOAPnuke, discarding reads with adapters, uncalled bases, mean Phred below 15, or no exact constant-primer or identifier match. High-quality paired reads were merged using COPE v1.2.5, and each unique nucleotide sequence was defined as a clonotype. MiTCR v1.1 was used to align clonotypes to the IMGT TRBV, TRBD and TRBJ reference segments. The analysis included only V-J combinations with a frequency above 0.0001, which together covered 99% to 99.2% of the repertoires. The TCS score was defined as the ratio of F50 (clonal expansion) to E x V (chaos), calculated using BLOSUM62-based TCRdist between CDR3 peptides within each V-J. Welch's t-statistics and random forest reduced roughly 530 V-J features to about 13, which were used in a naive Bayes classifier (R e1071). TCRdb redid the processing of the public reads, applying fastp at Q25 and MiXCR, and retained in-frame beta chains. Duplicate CDR3 protein sequences are folded into a single record with the most common DNA and genes. The V and J calls follow TCRdb's processing rather than the paper's. The sample table lists approximately 510,000 distinct CDR3 sequences, roughly 20% of them with a count of one. Of the sample, roughly 29% is held by the ten largest clones.

As concerns this clonotype: Its antigen target is currently unknown. No qualities accompany the bases; no much larger clone lies one base away.

The sample consisted of blood. This clonotype originated in a man aged 18 to 30 with Graves' hyperthyroidism.

The bases read TGTGCCAGCAGCTTACGTAGCTCCGGGGAGCTGTTTTTT. This codes for CASSLRSSGELFF. The chain was built from TRBV7-2 and TRBJ2-2, with an unclear D gene assignment. Reading the germline V gene gives CDR1 SGHTA and CDR2 FQGNSA. V lost 2 bases and J lost 6 bases; the stretch between them is 7 bases long. From the cysteine through the phenylalanine, the CDR3 covers 13 amino acids. Kept here is only the CDR3 DNA, which spans 39 bases and is read in frame from base 1.